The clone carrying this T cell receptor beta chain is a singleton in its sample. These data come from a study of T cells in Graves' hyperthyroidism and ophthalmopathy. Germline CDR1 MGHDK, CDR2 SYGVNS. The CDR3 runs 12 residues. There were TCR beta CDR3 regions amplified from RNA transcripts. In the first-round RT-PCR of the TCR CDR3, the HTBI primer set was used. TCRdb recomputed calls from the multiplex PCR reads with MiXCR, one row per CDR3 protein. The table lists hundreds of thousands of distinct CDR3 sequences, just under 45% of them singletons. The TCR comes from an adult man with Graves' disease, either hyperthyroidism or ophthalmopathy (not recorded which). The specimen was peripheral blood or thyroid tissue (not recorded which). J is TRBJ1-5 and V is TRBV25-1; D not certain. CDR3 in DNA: TGTGCTTTTTTCGAGGGAGGGCAGCCCCAGCATTTT. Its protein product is CAFFEGGQPQHF. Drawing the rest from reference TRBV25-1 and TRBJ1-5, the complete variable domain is EADIYQTPRYLVIGTGKKITLECSQTMGHDKMYWYQQDPGMELHLIHYSYGVNSTEKGDLSSESTVSRIRTEHFPLTLESARPSHTSQYLCAFFEGGQPQHFGDGTRLSIL.